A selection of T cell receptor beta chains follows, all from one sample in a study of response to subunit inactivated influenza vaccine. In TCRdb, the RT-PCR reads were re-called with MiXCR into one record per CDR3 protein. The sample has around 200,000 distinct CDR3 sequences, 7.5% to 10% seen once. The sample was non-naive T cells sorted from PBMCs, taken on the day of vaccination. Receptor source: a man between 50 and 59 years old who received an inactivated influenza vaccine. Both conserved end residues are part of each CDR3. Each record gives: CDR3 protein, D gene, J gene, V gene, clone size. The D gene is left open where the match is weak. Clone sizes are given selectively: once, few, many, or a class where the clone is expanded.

cdr3_aa: CASSVTGYGYTF
d_call: NA
j_call: TRBJ1-2
v_call: TRBV5-6
clone_size: many

cdr3_aa: CASSYSGADTEAFF
d_call: NA
j_call: TRBJ1-1
v_call: TRBV6-5
clone_size: NA

cdr3_aa: CASSPGSRDQETQYF
d_call: NA
j_call: TRBJ2-5
v_call: TRBV7-3
clone_size: once

cdr3_aa: CASSLAYGERQLSGELFF
d_call: NA
j_call: TRBJ2-2
v_call: TRBV5-5
clone_size: many

cdr3_aa: CASSYGRGGNTEAFF
d_call: NA
j_call: TRBJ1-1
v_call: TRBV4-3
clone_size: many

cdr3_aa: CASSIRRSGEQFF
d_call: NA
j_call: TRBJ2-1
v_call: TRBV19
clone_size: NA

cdr3_aa: CASSPRGARTDTQYF
d_call: NA
j_call: TRBJ2-3
v_call: TRBV12-3/TRBV12-4
clone_size: NA

cdr3_aa: CASSRGTGELFF
d_call: NA
j_call: TRBJ2-2
v_call: TRBV3-1
clone_size: many

cdr3_aa: CASTASGGALHEQYF
d_call: TRBD2
j_call: TRBJ2-7
v_call: TRBV12-3/TRBV12-4
clone_size: many

cdr3_aa: CASSYSESGVYTGELFF
d_call: NA
j_call: TRBJ2-2
v_call: TRBV6-2/TRBV6-3
clone_size: NA

cdr3_aa: CSARVMLDVTMNTEAFF
d_call: NA
j_call: TRBJ1-1
v_call: TRBV20-1
clone_size: few

cdr3_aa: CASSDTRGSPLHF
d_call: NA
j_call: TRBJ1-6
v_call: TRBV6-1
clone_size: few

cdr3_aa: CASRGMGGVSYNEQFF
d_call: NA
j_call: TRBJ2-1
v_call: TRBV12-3/TRBV12-4
clone_size: few

cdr3_aa: CASSFWGSEQETQYF
d_call: NA
j_call: TRBJ2-5
v_call: TRBV11-2
clone_size: few

cdr3_aa: CASTLRTSVARETQYF
d_call: TRBD2
j_call: TRBJ2-5
v_call: TRBV6-2/TRBV6-3
clone_size: NA